This T cell receptor beta chain was documented in a study of blood T cell repertoires in COVID-19. Study background: Collection of acute and convalescent COVID-19 samples took place in the United States, Italy and Spain. The cDNA or gDNA used as material had been derived from T cells, B-cell-depleted T cells, or PBMCs.

In the authors' methods: From reference gene primer amplification, estimates of nucleated cell counts were derived. Only in-frame clones appear in the TCRdb table, and some are missing; sequencing was by immunoSEQ multiplex PCR. The V and J calls and the clone size are those of that table, but D and trimming were determined from the DNA. The table records roughly 240,000 clones, approximately 89% of them present only once. V lost 4 bases and J 6 bases, leaving 13 bases between the germline ends. The CDR3 consists of 13 residues. Donors were grouped by their self-reported clinical history. Sequencing was carried out using PBMCs or T cells enriched from blood (not recorded which). This receptor was taken from a woman in her forties with acute COVID-19. This chain joins TRBV12-3 or TRBV12-4 and TRBJ2-7; possibly TRBD2 for D (6 bases). DNA of the CDR3: TGTGCCAGCAGTTCACGCGGGGCGGGCGAGCAGTACTTC. It encodes CASSSRGAGEQYF.